This T cell receptor (beta chain) came from a study of blood T cell repertoires in COVID-19. For the study at large: Acute and convalescent COVID-19 specimens originated in the United States, Italy and Spain. T cells, B-cell-depleted T cells, or PBMCs supplied cDNA or gDNA.

Original handling: Reference gene primer amplification yielded estimated nucleated cell counts. Profiled with immunoSEQ multiplex PCR; TCRdb holds only in-frame clones, not every one. D and trimming come from the DNA, and the V and J calls and clone size come from that table. The sample holds some 400,000 clones, 81% seen once. This clone was picked up a small number of times. V was shortened by 7 bases and J by 4 bases, with 16 bases between the two germline ends. Germline V CDR1 and CDR2: SGHAT, FQNNGV. CDR3 length: 14 residues. What was sequenced was peripheral blood. This clonotype was sampled from a human donor with acute or convalescent COVID-19. The donor label of this sample is uncertain. The chain employs TRBV11-2 and TRBJ1-1, with a weak D call TRBD1 (5 bases). The CDR3 nucleotides read TGTGCCAGCACCCCGGGGACTCGTCTCACTGAAGCTTTCTTT. This encodes CASTPGTRLTEAFF.